This T cell receptor (beta chain) appears in the sequencing data of a study of brain T cells in children with intractable seizures (dated by TCRdb to the early 2020s). Background on the whole study: As a first screen for immune gene transcripts, resected brain tissue from approximately 50 pediatric epilepsy surgery cases was run on a NanoString immunology panel. Among the roughly 12 selected surgery cases, eight also had pre-surgery blood sequenced, leaving four with brain tissue only. Results and caveats for the whole study, not just this receptor: Viral specificity was inferred solely from CDR3 sequence similarity, and the HCMV serostatus of the patients was not known. Because sequencing depth was different between pre-surgery and post-surgery blood, clones absent from the pre-surgery sample may reflect undersampling.

The sample's time point label, in plain terms: resected brain tissue, or blood drawn just prior to surgery. The surgery cases that showed the highest brain T cell transcript signatures were chosen for TCR beta chain sequencing of brain tissue, and of blood when it was available. Patients had been treated with at least one anti-epileptic drug before surgery. TCR-sequenced patients were children with drug-resistant epilepsy due to tuberous sclerosis complex, focal cortical dysplasia, Rasmussen encephalitis or hemimegalencephaly. Bulk genomic DNA was isolated from unsorted brain tissue and whole blood using the Monarch genomic DNA purification kit. The immunoSEQ assay was applied to genomic DNA to generate the TCR beta chain sequences. For the original study's pipeline: Any CDR3 sequence that did not begin with the conserved framework cysteine at position 104 was removed by hand. To get clonality, the normalized Shannon's Diversity Index was subtracted from one, giving values from 0 (maximal diversity) to 1 (oligoclonal). Chi-squared comparison-of-proportions tests assessed whether the same CDR3 differed in frequency between samples, such as brain versus blood. Public clonotypes were found by searching immuneACCESS, and the VDJdb browser was used to assess similarity to known antiviral clonotypes. TCRdb provides this immuneACCESS table in a form limited to in-frame rearrangements. Some clones are lacking; in checked studies, under half of them reflect an unresolved V gene, and why the rest are absent is not known. The DNA gave D and trimming, while V, J and clone size come from that table. In all, the sample holds around 70,000 clones, and 85% to 95% of those were seen once. The ten largest clonotypes hold roughly 1.5% of the sample.

The cysteine opens and the phenylalanine closes a CDR3 of 13 amino acids. The entry retains the CDR3 DNA only, 39 bases that are in frame from base 1. For CDR1 and CDR2, the germline V gene (reference sequence) lists SEHNR and FQNEAQ. Relative to germline, V is 6 bases shorter and J is 5 bases shorter, with 13 bases between their ends. Regarding this clone: What antigen it recognizes has not been identified. Nothing much larger sits one base from this clone, and base qualities are not available.

This receptor chain uses TRBV7-9 and TRBJ1-1, with the D gene too uncertain to name. Sequenced here: peripheral blood, sampled at surgery. This clonotype originated in a boy under three years old with tuberous sclerosis and intractable seizures. The CDR3 reads CASRQVEWTEAFF. The bases are TGTGCCAGCAGGCAGGTTGAGTGGACTGAAGCTTTCTTT.